This T cell receptor (beta chain) is from a study of beta chain features in type 1 diabetes. Sampling consisted of one heparinised blood draw per donor, averaging approximately 120 mL. Purity exceeded 98% in all sorted populations. Findings of the study overall: For cells with high TCR expression, cDNA sequencing could yield over-representation. There were fewer insertions and more deletions at the VDJ junctions of type 1 diabetes patients. When Type 1 diabetes patients were examined, their TCRB CDR3s proved moderately but significantly shorter in all four CD4+ subsets.

Reverse transcribing all isolated RNA meant expressed TCRB transcripts were sequenced. Assay: immunoSEQ multiplex PCR; the TCRdb copy retains only in-frame clones and omits some. The sample gives around 710,000 clones, roughly an eighth of which show up once; more than 0.1% is in the top ten. This clone was counted a few times. Its antigen is unknown. The sample consisted of naive CD4+ T cells from blood. This TCR was recovered from a young man with type 1 diabetes.

The CDR3 DNA sequence: TGTGCCAGCAGCGTAGCAACAGGGAACTCCTACGAGCAGTACTTC. Amino acids: CASSVATGNSYEQYF. The chain recombines TRBV9 with TRBJ2-7, with D possibly being TRBD1 (6 bases). V was cut by 0 bases and J by 0 bases, with 10 bases left in between. Germline lookup yields CDR1 SGDLS and CDR2 YYNGEE. The CDR3 spans 15 residues.